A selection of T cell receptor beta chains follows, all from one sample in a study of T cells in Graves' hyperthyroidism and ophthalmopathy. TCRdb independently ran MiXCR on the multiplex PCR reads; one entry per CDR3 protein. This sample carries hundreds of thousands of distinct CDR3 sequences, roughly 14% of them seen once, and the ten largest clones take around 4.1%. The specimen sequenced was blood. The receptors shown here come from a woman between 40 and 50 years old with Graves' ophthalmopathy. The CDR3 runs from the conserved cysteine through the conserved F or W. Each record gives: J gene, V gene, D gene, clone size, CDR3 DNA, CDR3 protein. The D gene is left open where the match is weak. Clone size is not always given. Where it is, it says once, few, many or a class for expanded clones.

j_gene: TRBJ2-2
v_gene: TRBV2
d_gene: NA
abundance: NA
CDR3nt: TGTGCCAGCAGTGAAGTAGAGTTTGGGGGGGAGCTGTTTTTT
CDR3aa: CASSEVEFGGELFF

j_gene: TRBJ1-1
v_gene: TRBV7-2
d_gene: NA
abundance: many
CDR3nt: TGTGCCAGCAGCTTAGTACGGGGGCAGAATACTGAAGCTTTCTTT
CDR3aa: CASSLVRGQNTEAFF

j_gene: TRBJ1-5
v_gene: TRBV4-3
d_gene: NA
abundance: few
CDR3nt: TGCGCCAGCAGCCAAGATCGGGTCCATAGCAATCAGCCCCAGCATTTT
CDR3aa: CASSQDRVHSNQPQHF

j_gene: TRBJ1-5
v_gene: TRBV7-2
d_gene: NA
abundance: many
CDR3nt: TGTGCCAGCAGCCTTTTCTGGGCAGACGATAGCAATCAGCCCCAGCATTTT
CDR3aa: CASSLFWADDSNQPQHF

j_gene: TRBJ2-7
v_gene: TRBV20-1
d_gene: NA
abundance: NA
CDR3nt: TGCAGTGCCCCCCGAGAAGGGCTCTACGAGCAGTACTTC
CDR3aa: CSAPREGLYEQYF

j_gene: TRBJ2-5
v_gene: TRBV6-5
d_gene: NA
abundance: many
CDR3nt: TGTGCCAGCAGTTGGGGGACCCAAGGGAAAGAGACCCAGTACTTC
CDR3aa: CASSWGTQGKETQYF

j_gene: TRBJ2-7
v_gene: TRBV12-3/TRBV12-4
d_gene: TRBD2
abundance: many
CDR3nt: TGTGCCAGCAGTTGGGACTACTACGAGCAGTACTTC
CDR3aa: CASSWDYYEQYF

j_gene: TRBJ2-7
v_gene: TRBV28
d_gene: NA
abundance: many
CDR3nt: TGTGCCAGCAGTTACGATCGCGGGGACTACGAGCAGTACTTC
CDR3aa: CASSYDRGDYEQYF

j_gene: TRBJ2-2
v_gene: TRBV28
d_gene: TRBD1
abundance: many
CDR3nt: TGTGCCAGCAACAGGGGAACCGGGGAGCTGTTTTTT
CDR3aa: CASNRGTGELFF

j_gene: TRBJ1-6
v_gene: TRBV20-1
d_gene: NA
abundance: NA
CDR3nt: TGCAGTGCTAGAGATGGACAGTTATGGAATTCACCCCTCCACTTT
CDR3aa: CSARDGQLWNSPLHF

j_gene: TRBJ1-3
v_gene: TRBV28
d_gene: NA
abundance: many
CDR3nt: TGTGCCTCGGGCGGGGGACTCTACTCTGGAAACACCATATATTTT
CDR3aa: CASGGGLYSGNTIYF

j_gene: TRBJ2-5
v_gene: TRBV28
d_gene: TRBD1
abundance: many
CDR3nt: TGTGCCAGCAGTTTAGTCGGACAGGGGGCACGAAAGACCCAGTACTTC
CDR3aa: CASSLVGQGARKTQYF

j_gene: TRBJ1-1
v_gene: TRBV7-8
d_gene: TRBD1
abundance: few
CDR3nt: TGTGCCAGCAGCTTAGGCCCTGGACAGGCTCGAGCTTTCTTT
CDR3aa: CASSLGPGQARAFF

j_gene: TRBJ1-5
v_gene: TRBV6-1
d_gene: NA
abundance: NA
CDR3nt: TGTGCCAGCGGGTTTGACAGGCCCCCCAATCAGCCCCAGCATTTT
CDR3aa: CASGFDRPPNQPQHF

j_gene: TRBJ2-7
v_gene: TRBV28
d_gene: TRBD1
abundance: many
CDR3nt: TGTGCCAGCAGCACAGACAGGGGACCCTACGAGCAGTACTTC
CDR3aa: CASSTDRGPYEQYF

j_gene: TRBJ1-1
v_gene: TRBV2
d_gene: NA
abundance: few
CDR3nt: TGTGCCAGCAGTGGCGACTGGACAACTGAAGCTTTCTTT
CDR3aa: CASSGDWTTEAFF

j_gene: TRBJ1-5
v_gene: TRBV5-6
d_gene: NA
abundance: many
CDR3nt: TGTGCCAGCAGCCCTTCGGCGGCGAGGCATCAGCCCCAGCATTTT
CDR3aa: CASSPSAARHQPQHF

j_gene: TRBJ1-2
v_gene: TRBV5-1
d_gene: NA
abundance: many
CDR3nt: TGCGCCAGCAGCTACGACAGCAGCTATGGCTACACCTTC
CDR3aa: CASSYDSSYGYTF

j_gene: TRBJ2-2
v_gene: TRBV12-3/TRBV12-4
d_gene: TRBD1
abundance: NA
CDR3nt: TGTGCCAGCAGACGGACAGGGTACACCGGGGAGCTGTTTTTT
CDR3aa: CASRRTGYTGELFF

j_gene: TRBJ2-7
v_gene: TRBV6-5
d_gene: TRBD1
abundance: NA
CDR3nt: TGTGCCAGCAGTTACTCGACTTTAGGGACAGCGCGGTCCGGGCAGTACTTC
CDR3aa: CASSYSTLGTARSGQYF

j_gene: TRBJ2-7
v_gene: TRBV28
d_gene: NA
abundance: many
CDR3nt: TGTGCCAGCAGTTTAATTGGTGCGGGGGAGCAGTACTTC
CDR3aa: CASSLIGAGEQYF

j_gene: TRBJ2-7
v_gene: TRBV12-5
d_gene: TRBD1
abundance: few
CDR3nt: TGTGCTAGTGGTTTGGTACACGGACAGGGGGCCTACGAGCAGTACTTC
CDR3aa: CASGLVHGQGAYEQYF

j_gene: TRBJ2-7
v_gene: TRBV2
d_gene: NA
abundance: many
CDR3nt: TGTGCCAGCAGTATTACAACCTACGAGCAGTACTTC
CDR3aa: CASSITTYEQYF

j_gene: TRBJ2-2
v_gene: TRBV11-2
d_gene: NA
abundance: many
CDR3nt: TGTGCCAGCAGCCACTCGTCGGGCGGGGAGCTGTTTTTT
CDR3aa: CASSHSSGGELFF

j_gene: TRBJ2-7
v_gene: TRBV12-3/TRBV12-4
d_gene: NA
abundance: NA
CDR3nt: TGTGCCAGCAGTCAGAGGGGCGATGGGTACGAGCAGTACTTC
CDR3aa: CASSQRGDGYEQYF

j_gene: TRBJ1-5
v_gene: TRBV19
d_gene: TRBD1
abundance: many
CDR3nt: TGTGCCAGTAGTCCACGGACAGGGGCCAAAGGTAGTAGCAATCAGCCCCAGCATTTT
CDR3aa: CASSPRTGAKGSSNQPQHF

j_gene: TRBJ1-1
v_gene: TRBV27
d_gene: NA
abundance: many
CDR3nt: TGTGCCAGCACCAAGGAGGAGGGAAGCACTGAAGCTTTCTTT
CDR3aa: CASTKEEGSTEAFF

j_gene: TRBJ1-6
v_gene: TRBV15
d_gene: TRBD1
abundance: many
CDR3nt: TGTGCCACCAGCAGAGGGGGGACAGGGGATTCACCCCTCCACTTT
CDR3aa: CATSRGGTGDSPLHF

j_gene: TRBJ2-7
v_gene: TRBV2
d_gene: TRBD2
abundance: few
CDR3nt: TGTGCCAGCAGTCCTCAAGCGGGAGACGAGCAGTACTTC
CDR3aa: CASSPQAGDEQYF

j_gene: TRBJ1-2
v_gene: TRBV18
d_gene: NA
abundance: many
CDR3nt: TGTGCCAGCTCACCAATAGAAGGCTACACCTTC
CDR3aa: CASSPIEGYTF

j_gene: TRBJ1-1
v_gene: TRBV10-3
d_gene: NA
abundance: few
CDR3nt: TGTGCCATCTGGTGGGGGCGGGACACTGAAGCTTTCTTT
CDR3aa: CAIWWGRDTEAFF

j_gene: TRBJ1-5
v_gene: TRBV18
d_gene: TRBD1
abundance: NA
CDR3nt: TGTGCCAGCTCACCCCGGGACAGCGGGAGCAATCAGCCCCAGCATTTT
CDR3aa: CASSPRDSGSNQPQHF

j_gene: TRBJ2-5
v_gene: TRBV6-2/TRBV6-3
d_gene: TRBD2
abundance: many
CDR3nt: TGTGCCAGCAGTTACTTCCCTAGCGGGAGGGAGACCCAGTACTTC
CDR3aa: CASSYFPSGRETQYF

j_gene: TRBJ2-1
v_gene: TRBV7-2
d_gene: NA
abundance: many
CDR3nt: TGTGCCAGCAGCTTCGTAACGAGCGGAACCTACAATGAGCAGTTCTTC
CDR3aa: CASSFVTSGTYNEQFF

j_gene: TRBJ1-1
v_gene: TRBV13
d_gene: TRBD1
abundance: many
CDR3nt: TGTGCCAGCAGCCCCACAGGGGAGGGGGACACTGAAGCTTTCTTT
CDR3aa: CASSPTGEGDTEAFF

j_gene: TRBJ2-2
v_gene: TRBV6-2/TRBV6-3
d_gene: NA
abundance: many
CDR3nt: TGTGCCAGCAGTTACAGGCTCACCGGGGAGCTGTTTTTT
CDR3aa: CASSYRLTGELFF

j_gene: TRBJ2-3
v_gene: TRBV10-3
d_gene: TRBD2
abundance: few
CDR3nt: TGTGCCATCAGTCCCTCCGAGGGGCTAGCGGGAGGTCCAGATACGCAGTATTTT
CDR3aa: CAISPSEGLAGGPDTQYF

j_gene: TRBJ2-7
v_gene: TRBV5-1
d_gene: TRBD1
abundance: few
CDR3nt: TGCGCCAGCAGCTTAAGACAGGGATTAGACGAGCAGTACTTC
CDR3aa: CASSLRQGLDEQYF

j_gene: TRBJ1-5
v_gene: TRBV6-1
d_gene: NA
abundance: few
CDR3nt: TGTGCCAGCAGTGAAGGGCTAACAGGGTTTCAGCCCCAGCATTTT
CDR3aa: CASSEGLTGFQPQHF

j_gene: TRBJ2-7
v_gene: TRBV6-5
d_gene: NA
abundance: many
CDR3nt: TGTGCCACCCCGAAAGGGAACTCCTACGAGCAGTACTTC
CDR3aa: CATPKGNSYEQYF

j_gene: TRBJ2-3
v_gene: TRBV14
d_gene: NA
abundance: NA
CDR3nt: TGTGCCAGCAGCCAAGGACAAGCGGAGAGGGATACGCAGTATTTT
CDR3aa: CASSQGQAERDTQYF

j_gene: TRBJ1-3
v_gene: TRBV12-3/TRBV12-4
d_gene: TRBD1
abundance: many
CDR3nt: TGTGCCAGCAGTTTATATGGGGACAGGGCTGGAAACACCATATATTTT
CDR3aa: CASSLYGDRAGNTIYF

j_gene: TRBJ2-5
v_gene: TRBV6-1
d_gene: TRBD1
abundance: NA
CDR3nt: TGTGCCAGCAGCCTTACGGGACAGGGGCTCGGGGAGACCCAGTACTTC
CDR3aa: CASSLTGQGLGETQYF

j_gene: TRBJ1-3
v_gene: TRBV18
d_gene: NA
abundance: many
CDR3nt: TGTGCCAGCTCACCACAGTCGGCGGACGTTGGAAACACCATATATTTT
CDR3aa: CASSPQSADVGNTIYF

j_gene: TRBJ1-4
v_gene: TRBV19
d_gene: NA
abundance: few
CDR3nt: TGTGCCAGCAACCACAGGGTTGCAACTAATGAAAAACTGTTTTTT
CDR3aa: CASNHRVATNEKLFF

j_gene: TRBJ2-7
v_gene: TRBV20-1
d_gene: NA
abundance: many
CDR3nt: TGCAGTGTTTTGGACTCCTACGAGCAGTACTTC
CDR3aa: CSVLDSYEQYF

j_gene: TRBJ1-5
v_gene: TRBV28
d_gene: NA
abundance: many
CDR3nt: TGTGCCAGCGCGGGGGTTCTCAATCAGCCCCAGCATTTT
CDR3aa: CASAGVLNQPQHF

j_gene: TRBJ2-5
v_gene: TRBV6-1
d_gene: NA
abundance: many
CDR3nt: TGTGCCAGCAGTCCTTCTAGTGAAAGACGGGAGACCCAGTACTTC
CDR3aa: CASSPSSERRETQYF

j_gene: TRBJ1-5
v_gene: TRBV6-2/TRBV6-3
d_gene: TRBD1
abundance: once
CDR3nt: TGTGCCAGCAACAGGGGGCAAGGCAATCAGCCCCAGCATTTT
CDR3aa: CASNRGQGNQPQHF